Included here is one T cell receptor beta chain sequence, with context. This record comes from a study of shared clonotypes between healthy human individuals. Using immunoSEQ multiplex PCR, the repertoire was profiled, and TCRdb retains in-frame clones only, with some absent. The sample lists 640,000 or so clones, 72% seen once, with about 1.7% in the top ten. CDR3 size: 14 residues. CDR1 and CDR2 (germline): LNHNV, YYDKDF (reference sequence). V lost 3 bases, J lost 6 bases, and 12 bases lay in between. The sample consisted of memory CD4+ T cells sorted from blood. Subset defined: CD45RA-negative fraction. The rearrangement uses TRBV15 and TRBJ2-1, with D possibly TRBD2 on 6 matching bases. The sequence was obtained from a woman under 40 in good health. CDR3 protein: CATSSLGGSNEQFF. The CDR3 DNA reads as TGTGCCACCAGCAGCCTCGGAGGGTCCAATGAGCAGTTCTTC.